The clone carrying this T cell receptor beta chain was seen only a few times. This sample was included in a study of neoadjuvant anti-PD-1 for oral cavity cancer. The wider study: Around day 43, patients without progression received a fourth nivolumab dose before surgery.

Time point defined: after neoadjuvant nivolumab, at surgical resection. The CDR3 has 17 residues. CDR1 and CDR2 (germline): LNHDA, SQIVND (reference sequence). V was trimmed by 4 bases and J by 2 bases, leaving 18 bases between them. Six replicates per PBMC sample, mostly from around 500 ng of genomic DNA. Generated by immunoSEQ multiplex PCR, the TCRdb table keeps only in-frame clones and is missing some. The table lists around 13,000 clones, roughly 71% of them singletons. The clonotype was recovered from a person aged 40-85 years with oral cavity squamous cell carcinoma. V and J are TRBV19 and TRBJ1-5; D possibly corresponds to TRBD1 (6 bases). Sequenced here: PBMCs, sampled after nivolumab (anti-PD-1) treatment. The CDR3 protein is CASSTPPGHMGNQPQHF. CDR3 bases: TGTGCCAGTAGTACCCCCCCGGGACATATGGGCAATCAGCCCCAGCATTTT.